Sequencing of this TCR beta chain was carried out in a study of T cells in Graves' hyperthyroidism and ophthalmopathy. TCR beta CDR3 region amplification was performed from RNA transcripts. The study used the HTBI primer set for a first-round RT-PCR of the TCR CDR3. TCRdb re-analysed the multiplex PCR reads in MiXCR, keeping a single row per CDR3 protein. The table has around 200,000 distinct CDR3 sequences, 17% seen once. The CDR3 covers 16 residues. Between the trimmed V and J ends, which lost 5 bases and 2 bases, there was a span of 19 bases. PBMCs were collected from an approximately 10 ml volume of fresh peripheral blood.

This clonotype was sampled from a woman between 50 and 59 years old with Graves' hyperthyroidism. The chain recombines TRBV12-3 or TRBV12-4 with TRBJ2-7, with D tentatively TRBD1 (6 bases). Sequencing was performed on blood. Here the CDR3 DNA reads TGTGCCAGCAGTCGGACTCCACAGGGTATAGCCTACGAGCAGTACTTC. It specifies CASSRTPQGIAYEQYF.